This T cell receptor (beta chain) was identified in a study of lymphopenia after photon versus proton radiotherapy. About this clone: Antigen unknown.

The germline gives CDR1 LNHDA, CDR2 SQIVND (reference sequence). The CDR3 totals 14 residues. V was pared by 4 bases and J by 2 bases, with 11 bases between. Study findings and constraints: Only patients who died were analyzed for survival; proton advantage is unproven.

This table comes from immunoSEQ multiplex PCR, and its TCRdb copy is limited to in-frame clones, with some not included. The repertoire has some 55,000 clones, approximately 83% of them found once; the top ten carry roughly 2.1%. The chain is built from TRBV19 and TRBJ1-1, with a tentative D call TRBD1 (5 bases). Specimen: peripheral blood, collected from a patient treated with photon-based radiotherapy. The receptor's source is a man aged 40-49 years with gastric cancer. The CDR3, as DNA: TGTGCCAGTAGTACCCTGACAGAAAACACTGAAGCTTTCTTT. This codes for CASSTLTENTEAFF.